The rows below give T cell receptor beta chains drawn from one sample of a study of blood T cell repertoires in COVID-19. The table came from immunoSEQ multiplex PCR; TCRdb's copy has only in-frame clones and leaves some out. Here the sample spans approximately 280,000 clones, around nine tenths being singletons. What was sequenced was PBMCs or T cells enriched from blood (not recorded which). The receptors were gathered from a woman aged 55-70 years who had recovered from COVID-19. The CDR3 runs from the conserved cysteine through the conserved F or W. D genes are given only for firm matches. The size of a clone is reported for some rows only, either as once, few or many, or as a class for expanded clones.

d_call j_call clone_size v_call cdr3_aa
. TRBJ2-7 . TRBV7-9 CASSSSREQYF
. TRBJ2-2 . TRBV9 CASSVVGQGYTGELFF
. TRBJ2-7 once TRBV29-1 CSVVGLPAYEQYF
. TRBJ1-1 . TRBV7-9 CASSRGQLRGTEAFF
TRBD2 TRBJ2-3 . TRBV28 CASSSTRGGLTDTQYF
TRBD1 TRBJ2-3 . TRBV5-1 CASSFRDRGTDTQYF
. TRBJ2-7 . TRBV19 CASSITGTYSYEQYF
. TRBJ1-1 . TRBV28 CASSLRLVGEKAFF
TRBD1 TRBJ1-5 . TRBV9 CASSSTGGGQPQHF
. TRBJ1-2 once TRBV29-1 CSSRYRDGYTF
TRBD1 TRBJ1-6 few TRBV2 CAGRDSRFYNSPLHF
. TRBJ2-5 . TRBV5-8 CASSPGNHHVQETQYF
TRBD2 TRBJ2-1 . TRBV14 CASSQAAAGGQFF
TRBD2 TRBJ2-5 . TRBV24-1 CATSDSREEYQETQYF
TRBD2 TRBJ2-1 . TRBV9 CASSLTSGDYNEQFF
TRBD1 TRBJ1-4 . TRBV19 CASSPQGGYEKLFF
TRBD2 TRBJ2-7 . TRBV27 CASSFLTSGSKEQYF
. TRBJ1-1 . TRBV7-3 CASSLGLQNTEAFF
TRBD2 TRBJ2-5 . TRBV27 CASSFRLAGDETQYF
TRBD1 TRBJ1-5 . TRBV28 CASSLTGVVNQPQHF
. TRBJ2-6 . TRBV24-1 CATSDLREAGANVLTF
TRBD1 TRBJ2-7 few TRBV6-6 CASSYPGQGPYEQYF
. TRBJ1-4 . TRBV21-1 CASSRRWEKLFF
. TRBJ2-3 . TRBV6-2/TRBV6-3 CASSYSEDRSVDTQYF
. TRBJ1-1 . TRBV10-3 CAISERGVNTEAFF
. TRBJ2-7 . TRBV12-3/TRBV12-4 CASKSRESYEQYF
TRBD2 TRBJ2-2 . TRBV11-3 CASSPRLADTGELFF
. TRBJ2-5 . TRBV11-1 CASSPDREGRKYF
. TRBJ2-1 . TRBV2 CASSVTRGGKFGEQFF
TRBD2 TRBJ2-3 once TRBV28 CASSPEVAGRTDTQYF
. TRBJ1-4 . TRBV28 CASTRQTNEKLFF
TRBD2 TRBJ2-6 . TRBV28 CASSFGGARGANVLTF
. TRBJ1-6 . TRBV6-1 CASSEGPGSPLHF
TRBD1 TRBJ1-2 . TRBV7-9 CASSFQGVRYGYTF
TRBD1 TRBJ2-4 . TRBV5-4 CASSGTGGAAKNIQYF
. TRBJ2-3 . TRBV2 CASSAYTDTQYF
. TRBJ1-2 . TRBV10-3 CAISEGHNYGYTF
. TRBJ2-1 . TRBV5-4 CASSLKADAGNEQFF
. TRBJ1-6 . TRBV5-6 CASSGQLDSPLHF
TRBD2 TRBJ2-7 . TRBV27 CASSYSGGAYEQYF
. TRBJ1-4 . TRBV5-1 CASSLQGSNEKLFF
. TRBJ2-7 few TRBV2 CANGLSGSYEQYF
TRBD1 TRBJ1-5 . TRBV6-5 CASTDRGNQPQHF
. TRBJ2-3 . TRBV7-2 CASSPPVSRGDAQYF
TRBD1 TRBJ2-7 . TRBV11-2 CASSPTIQGAIYEQYF
. TRBJ1-2 . TRBV3-1/TRBV3-2 CASSQNGENYGYTF
TRBD2 TRBJ2-7 . TRBV9 CASSFRGLAGEDEQYF
TRBD1 TRBJ2-4 . TRBV6-2/TRBV6-3 CASSYSTGQGNIQYF
TRBD1 TRBJ1-5 . TRBV2 CASRTTGVGQPQHF
TRBD1 TRBJ1-6 . TRBV7-9 CASRLGQGDSPLHF